This is a list of T cell receptor beta chains from one sample in a study of CD8+CD57+ T cells in acquired aplastic anemia. TCRdb used MiXCR to reprocess the reads, holding one entry per CDR3 protein. The profile covers over 150,000 distinct CDR3 sequences, with 54% appearing a single time and about 16% taken by the ten largest. The sample consisted of sorted CD4+, CD8+, or CD8+CD57+ T cells (not recorded which) from PBMCs. The source of these receptors is a human donor in good health, serving as a control. The CDR3 runs from the conserved cysteine through the conserved F or W. D genes are given only for firm matches. Clone size is stated in some rows and not others, as once, few, many or a class when expanded.

D gene	J gene	V gene	clone size	CDR3 DNA	CDR3 protein
.	TRBJ1-2	TRBV5-1	once	TGCGCCACCAGCCACAGGGACGTTGGGGCAGGCTACACCTTC	CATSHRDVGAGYTF
.	TRBJ1-2	TRBV28	.	TGTGCCAGCAACAGCGGGGGAGGCTACACCTTC	CASNSGGGYTF
TRBD1	TRBJ1-6	TRBV9	many	TGTGCCAGCAGCGTAGATGCCCCTGGGCAGGGGGGTATCCCCCTCCACTTT	CASSVDAPGQGGIPLHF
.	TRBJ1-2	TRBV7-3	many	TGTGCCAGCAACCCGAGGGGGGACTATGGCTACACCTTC	CASNPRGDYGYTF
.	TRBJ1-5	TRBV15	.	TGTGCCACCAGCCCAGATTCCGGGATCAATCAGCCCCAGCATTTT	CATSPDSGINQPQHF
.	TRBJ2-1	TRBV5-1	.	TGCGCCAGCAGCCCCGGACATGTGGCGGGCAATGAGCAGTTCTTC	CASSPGHVAGNEQFF
TRBD2	TRBJ2-3	TRBV15	.	TGTGCCACCAGCGGGACTAGCGTCGCCAGCACAGATACGCAGTATTTT	CATSGTSVASTDTQYF
TRBD1	TRBJ2-5	TRBV19	.	TGTGCCAGTAGACCTACAGGGGGAACAGAGACCCAGTACTTC	CASRPTGGTETQYF
TRBD2	TRBJ2-5	TRBV20-1	.	TGCAGTGCTAGGGACTCTAGCGGGGGGACAAAAAGACAACAAGAGACCCAGTACTTC	CSARDSSGGTKRQQETQYF
.	TRBJ1-6	TRBV5-4	.	TGCGCCAGCAGCCAAGAACCACTCCACTTT	CASSQEPLHF
.	TRBJ1-5	TRBV10-3	.	TGTGCCATCAGTGGGGCCCTAGGGAATCAGCCCCAGCATTTT	CAISGALGNQPQHF
.	TRBJ2-1	TRBV24-1	.	TGTGCCAGCTCACCCCAATCCTACAATGAGCAGTTCTTC	CASSPQSYNEQFF
.	TRBJ2-7	TRBV28	many	TGTGCCAGCACTCCCCAGGGATTCTACGAGCAGTACTTC	CASTPQGFYEQYF
.	TRBJ1-2	TRBV7-2	.	TGTGCCTGCAGGGTTGATGGCTACACCTTC	CACRVDGYTF
.	TRBJ1-2	TRBV4-2	many	TGTGCCAGCAGCCAAGAGGCCAGAAACTATGGCTACACCTTC	CASSQEARNYGYTF
.	TRBJ1-4	TRBV28	.	TGTGCCAGCAGTTTGGCCCAGTCCGGGACAACTAATGAAAAACTGTTTTTT	CASSLAQSGTTNEKLFF
.	TRBJ2-7	TRBV7-8	many	TGTGCCAGCAGCGGACTTGGGCTTCCCTACGAGCAGTACTTC	CASSGLGLPYEQYF
TRBD2	TRBJ2-7	TRBV9	.	TGTGCCAGCAGCGTAGGGCCAGGGACTACCTACGAGCAGTACTTC	CASSVGPGTTYEQYF
.	TRBJ2-5	TRBV5-6	.	TGTGCCAGCAGCTTGGAAGGGGCAAGCAATCAGCCCCAGTACTTC	CASSLEGASNQPQYF
.	TRBJ1-1	TRBV19	.	TGTGCCAGTACCTACTTGGGCCGCACTGAAGCTTTCTTT	CASTYLGRTEAFF
TRBD1	TRBJ1-6	TRBV5-5	.	TGTGCCAGCAGCTTCAGGGACAGGGGAACCCTCCACTTT	CASSFRDRGTLHF
.	TRBJ2-2	TRBV7-9	.	TGTGCCAGCAGCTCCATAGAGGGTTACGGGGAGCTGTTTTTT	CASSSIEGYGELFF
TRBD2	TRBJ2-5	TRBV7-2	.	TGTGCCAGCAGCTTAGTCGGGGGGGCCACGTACTTC	CASSLVGGATYF
.	TRBJ2-7	TRBV2	many	TGTGCCAGCAGTGAAGCATCCATACAGTACTTC	CASSEASIQYF
.	TRBJ2-1	TRBV16	many	TGTGCCAGCAGCCAATCGTGGGGAGGTGAGCAGTTCTTC	CASSQSWGGEQFF
.	TRBJ2-7	TRBV5-6	.	TGTGCCAGCAGCCCGTTGGGAACAGGGTTCTCCTACGAGCAGTACTTC	CASSPLGTGFSYEQYF
.	TRBJ2-1	TRBV6-9	once	TGTGCCTCAAAAAGGGGGGGGCCACTCGGAGAGCAGTCCTTC	CASKRGGPLGEQSF
TRBD1	TRBJ1-2	TRBV7-6	.	TGTGCCAGCAGCTTAGGACAGGGGGATTCCTATGGCTACACCTTC	CASSLGQGDSYGYTF
.	TRBJ2-5	TRBV5-1	.	TGCGCCAGCGGGGAGAAAGAGACCCAGTACTTC	CASGEKETQYF
.	TRBJ2-5	TRBV14	many	TGTGCCAGCAGCCAACTCAGTCGAGGGGAGACCCAGTACTTC	CASSQLSRGETQYF
TRBD1	TRBJ1-2	TRBV7-3	few	TGTGCCAGCAGCTCGGGGACAGGGACTAACTATGGCTACACCTTC	CASSSGTGTNYGYTF
TRBD1	TRBJ1-2	TRBV19	.	TGTGCCAGCACTCTGGGACAGGGAGTAGGTGGCTACACCTTC	CASTLGQGVGGYTF
TRBD1	TRBJ2-1	TRBV2	many	TGTGCCAGGACAGGGTCCTACAATGAGCAGTTCTTC	CARTGSYNEQFF
.	TRBJ2-3	TRBV10-3	.	TGTGCCATCAGTGAGTCGAGAGCGCTGTCGGGGGCAGATACACAGTATTTT	CAISESRALSGADTQYF
.	TRBJ1-1	TRBV6-2/TRBV6-3	many	TGTGCCAGCAGTTATCGGGGACACATGAACACTGAAGCTTTCTTT	CASSYRGHMNTEAFF
.	TRBJ2-5	TRBV3-1	few	TGTGCCAGCAGCCTCCGGGACACCAGCCAAGAGACCCAGCACTTC	CASSLRDTSQETQHF
TRBD1	TRBJ1-4	TRBV19	.	TGTGCCAGCAGTTTGTGGGACAGGGAACTGTTTTTT	CASSLWDRELFF
TRBD1	TRBJ1-4	TRBV28	.	TGTGCCAGCAGGGGGGGACAGGCGAATGAAAAACTGTTTTTT	CASRGGQANEKLFF
.	TRBJ2-2	TRBV10-3	.	TGTGCCATCTCCTCTGGGAACACCGGGGAGCTGTTTTTT	CAISSGNTGELFF
.	TRBJ1-1	TRBV7-9	few	TGTGCCATTCGTAAGGACACTGAAGCTTTCTTT	CAIRKDTEAFF
.	TRBJ1-6	TRBV10-3	medium-sized	TGTGCCATCAGGGAGGAGGATTCACCCCTCCACTTT	CAIREEDSPLHF
.	TRBJ2-1	TRBV18	many	TGTGCCAGCTCATCCACCCAGGGCAGGATCAATGAGCAGTTCTTC	CASSSTQGRINEQFF
.	TRBJ1-4	TRBV20-1	.	TGCAGTGCTAGGTCGGTCGAGACAACTAATGAAAAACTGTTTTTT	CSARSVETTNEKLFF
TRBD1	TRBJ2-7	TRBV10-3	.	TGTGCCATCACTGGACAGGGACTTTCCTACGAGCAGTACTTC	CAITGQGLSYEQYF
TRBD1	TRBJ1-6	TRBV7-9	once	TGTGCCAGCAGTGAATCCCAGGGGGCAAATTCACCCCCCCACTTT	CASSESQGANSPPHF
TRBD2	TRBJ2-1	TRBV6-6	many	TGTGCCAGCAGTTACTCGATCAGGCTAACTAGCGGGGACAAAGTGTTCTTC	CASSYSIRLTSGDKVFF
TRBD2	TRBJ2-1	TRBV4-3	many	TGCGCCAGCAGCCAAGGACTAGCGGACAATGAGCAGTTCTTC	CASSQGLADNEQFF